The rows below give T cell receptor beta chains drawn from one sample of a study of cytomegalovirus exposure and HLA in healthy donors. Libraries were prepared by immunoSEQ multiplex PCR; TCRdb keeps only in-frame clonotypes and omits some of them. The sample lists 150,000 to 200,000 clones; around 83% were seen once. The source material was PBMCs. The source of these receptors is a man aged 50 to 60 in good health and CMV-seropositive. Each CDR3 is given with its conserved first and last residue. Each record gives: D gene, clone size, V gene, J gene, CDR3 protein, CDR3 DNA. The D gene is left open where the match is weak. Only part of the rows carry a size: once, few, many, or a class if the clone is expanded.

D: TRBD1
size: few
V: TRBV6-1
J: TRBJ2-7
CDR3: CASSGPTYRGGSYEQYF
DNA: TGTGCCAGCAGTGGCCCCACTTACAGGGGCGGAAGCTACGAGCAGTACTTC

D: .
size: .
V: TRBV28
J: TRBJ2-1
CDR3: CASSLENPDEQFF
DNA: TGTGCCAGCAGTTTGGAGAATCCGGATGAGCAGTTCTTC

D: TRBD1
size: .
V: TRBV5-6
J: TRBJ1-5
CDR3: CASTSGTGGGNGNQPQHF
DNA: TGTGCCAGCACTTCCGGGACAGGGGGCGGAAATGGCAATCAGCCCCAGCATTTT

D: .
size: .
V: TRBV6-6
J: TRBJ1-4
CDR3: CASRGTLLSEKLFF
DNA: TGTGCCAGCAGGGGGACTCTTCTTAGTGAAAAACTGTTTTTT

D: TRBD2
size: .
V: TRBV7-3
J: TRBJ2-1
CDR3: CASSLRSGSGKDNEQFF
DNA: TGTGCCAGCAGCTTAAGGAGTGGTAGCGGGAAGGACAATGAGCAGTTCTTC

D: .
size: .
V: TRBV18
J: TRBJ2-3
CDR3: CASSPNTDTQYF
DNA: TGTGCCAGCTCACCTAACACAGATACGCAGTATTTT

D: .
size: few
V: TRBV7-2
J: TRBJ1-3
CDR3: CASTPTGNSGNTIYF
DNA: TGTGCCAGCACCCCGACAGGAAACTCTGGAAACACCATATATTTT

D: .
size: .
V: TRBV7-2
J: TRBJ2-7
CDR3: CASRLRQGYEQYF
DNA: TGTGCCAGCAGATTGAGGCAGGGCTACGAGCAGTACTTC

D: .
size: .
V: TRBV6-1
J: TRBJ2-3
CDR3: CASSEVSPRTDTQYF
DNA: TGTGCCAGCAGTGAAGTGTCCCCGAGGACAGATACGCAGTATTTT

D: TRBD1
size: .
V: TRBV6-6
J: TRBJ1-4
CDR3: CASKHRDRVEKLFF
DNA: TGTGCCAGCAAACACCGGGACAGGGTCGAAAAACTGTTTTTT

D: .
size: once
V: TRBV6-1
J: TRBJ2-7
CDR3: CASSEQGRSYEQYF
DNA: TGTGCCAGCAGCGAACAGGGTAGGTCCTACGAGCAGTACTTC

D: .
size: .
V: TRBV6-4
J: TRBJ2-3
CDR3: CASSDSSGSRDTQYF
DNA: TGTGCCAGCAGTGACTCGAGTGGGAGTCGAGATACGCAGTATTTT

D: .
size: few
V: TRBV11-1
J: TRBJ1-2
CDR3: CASSPNGALGYTF
DNA: TGTGCCAGCAGCCCAAACGGTGCTCTTGGCTACACCTTC

D: .
size: .
V: TRBV30
J: TRBJ2-3
CDR3: CAWRGGYEGVTDTQYF
DNA: TGTGCCTGGAGGGGTGGATACGAGGGGGTCACAGATACGCAGTATTTT

D: TRBD1
size: .
V: TRBV15
J: TRBJ2-3
CDR3: CATSPGTGGADTQYF
DNA: TGTGCCACCAGCCCCGGGACAGGGGGAGCAGATACGCAGTATTTT

D: TRBD1
size: .
V: TRBV7-9
J: TRBJ1-3
CDR3: CASSSGTGARRFGNTIYF
DNA: TGTGCCAGCAGCTCGGGGACAGGGGCCCGGAGGTTTGGAAACACCATATATTTT

D: .
size: .
V: TRBV14
J: TRBJ2-1
CDR3: CASSQLAPFNEQFF
DNA: TGTGCCAGCAGCCAACTAGCACCATTCAATGAGCAGTTCTTC

D: .
size: .
V: TRBV28
J: TRBJ1-5
CDR3: CASRTGARRSNQPQHF
DNA: TGTGCCAGCAGGACAGGAGCCCGAAGGAGCAATCAGCCCCAGCATTTT

D: .
size: .
V: TRBV6-6
J: TRBJ1-6
CDR3: CASSYKRGGGDSPLHF
DNA: TGTGCCAGCAGTTACAAGCGGGGAGGCGGTGATTCACCCCTCCACTTT

D: .
size: once
V: TRBV28
J: TRBJ1-4
CDR3: CASSMGIPNEKLFF
DNA: TGTGCCAGCAGTATGGGCATTCCTAATGAAAAACTGTTTTTT

D: TRBD2
size: .
V: TRBV14
J: TRBJ2-3
CDR3: CASSQASGGNTDTQYF
DNA: TGTGCCAGCAGCCAAGCTAGCGGGGGAAACACAGATACGCAGTATTTT

D: TRBD1
size: .
V: TRBV25-1
J: TRBJ1-6
CDR3: CASSRTGTNSPLHF
DNA: TGTGCCAGCTCTAGGACAGGTACAAATTCACCCCTCCACTTT

D: TRBD2
size: .
V: TRBV6-5
J: TRBJ2-1
CDR3: CASHLAGGSQFF
DNA: TGTGCCAGCCATCTAGCGGGAGGAAGCCAGTTCTTC

D: .
size: .
V: TRBV15
J: TRBJ1-4
CDR3: CATSRDDGPQALFF
DNA: TGTGCCACCAGCAGAGATGATGGGCCGCAGGCGTTGTTTTTT

D: TRBD1
size: .
V: TRBV30
J: TRBJ2-5
CDR3: CAWKRGTGQEETQYF
DNA: TGTGCCTGGAAGAGGGGGACAGGGCAAGAAGAGACCCAGTACTTC

D: .
size: once
V: TRBV18
J: TRBJ1-1
CDR3: CASSPYAGKNTEAFF
DNA: TGTGCCAGCTCACCTTACGCAGGCAAGAACACTGAAGCTTTCTTT

D: .
size: .
V: TRBV21-1
J: TRBJ2-1
CDR3: CASSKEGRRTLYNEQFF
DNA: TGTGCCAGCAGCAAAGAGGGCCGACGGACTCTCTACAATGAGCAGTTCTTC

D: TRBD1
size: few
V: TRBV2
J: TRBJ1-4
CDR3: CASRWTGSNEKLFF
DNA: TGTGCCAGCAGGTGGACAGGTTCAAATGAAAAACTGTTTTTT

D: TRBD2
size: .
V: TRBV5-4
J: TRBJ2-7
CDR3: CASSLGGGEQYF
DNA: TGTGCCAGCAGCTTGGGCGGGGGCGAGCAGTACTTC

D: .
size: once
V: TRBV4-1
J: TRBJ2-5
CDR3: CASSQPLFQGKGPETQYF
DNA: TGCGCCAGCAGCCAACCCTTATTCCAGGGTAAAGGTCCAGAGACCCAGTACTTC

D: .
size: few
V: TRBV18
J: TRBJ1-1
CDR3: CASSPQGVETEAFF
DNA: TGTGCCAGCTCACCACAGGGGGTAGAGACTGAAGCTTTCTTT

D: .
size: .
V: TRBV5-1
J: TRBJ2-1
CDR3: CASSFIRGPEQFF
DNA: TGCGCCAGCAGCTTCATCAGGGGTCCTGAGCAGTTCTTC

D: .
size: .
V: TRBV15
J: TRBJ2-1
CDR3: CATRGTNEQFF
DNA: TGTGCCACCCGGGGAACGAATGAGCAGTTCTTC

D: .
size: .
V: TRBV16
J: TRBJ2-2
CDR3: CASSQLEAGELFF
DNA: TGTGCCAGCAGCCAGCTGGAGGCCGGGGAGCTGTTTTTT

D: .
size: .
V: TRBV28
J: TRBJ2-6
CDR3: CAIQISGANVLTF
DNA: TGTGCCATCCAGATCTCTGGGGCCAACGTCCTGACTTTC

D: .
size: .
V: TRBV4-1
J: TRBJ1-2
CDR3: CASSQGLGRGEGYTF
DNA: TGCGCCAGCAGCCAAGGATTGGGCAGGGGAGAGGGCTACACCTTC

D: TRBD1
size: once
V: TRBV5-1
J: TRBJ2-7
CDR3: CASSSDRGPTSYEQYF
DNA: TGCGCCAGCAGCTCCGACAGGGGGCCTACATCCTACGAGCAGTACTTC

D: TRBD1
size: .
V: TRBV6-6
J: TRBJ2-7
CDR3: CASSYVGDRGYEQYF
DNA: TGTGCCAGCAGTTACGTAGGGGACAGGGGTTACGAGCAGTACTTC

D: TRBD1
size: .
V: TRBV6-1
J: TRBJ2-3
CDR3: CASRMGTGPDTQYF
DNA: TGTGCCAGCAGGATGGGGACAGGGCCCGATACGCAGTATTTT

D: TRBD2
size: .
V: TRBV5-4
J: TRBJ2-2
CDR3: CASSHLAGGRNGELFF
DNA: TGTGCCAGCAGCCATCTAGCGGGGGGGCGTAACGGGGAGCTGTTTTTT

D: TRBD2
size: .
V: TRBV2
J: TRBJ2-5
CDR3: CASAVSGGAETQYF
DNA: TGTGCCAGTGCAGTTAGCGGGGGGGCGGAGACCCAGTACTTC

D: .
size: .
V: TRBV12-2
J: TRBJ2-6
CDR3: CASRLEQTNVLTF
DNA: TGTGCAAGTCGCTTAGAACAAACCAACGTCCTGACTTTC

D: .
size: .
V: TRBV10-3
J: TRBJ2-1
CDR3: CAISESLRGNEQFF
DNA: TGTGCCATCAGTGAAAGTCTTAGGGGCAATGAGCAGTTCTTC

D: .
size: .
V: TRBV7-2
J: TRBJ2-1
CDR3: CASQWEEYNEQFF
DNA: TGTGCCAGCCAGTGGGAGGAATACAATGAGCAGTTCTTC

D: TRBD2
size: .
V: TRBV18
J: TRBJ2-3
CDR3: CASSPLADLGTDTQYF
DNA: TGTGCCAGCTCACCTCTAGCGGACCTTGGCACAGATACGCAGTATTTT

D: .
size: .
V: TRBV7-9
J: TRBJ2-7
CDR3: CASSLTQGTSYEQYF
DNA: TGTGCCAGCAGCTTGACACAGGGAACTTCCTACGAGCAGTACTTC

D: .
size: .
V: TRBV19
J: TRBJ1-4
CDR3: CATRPGDEKLFF
DNA: TGTGCCACCAGACCGGGGGATGAAAAACTGTTTTTT

D: .
size: .
V: TRBV7-9
J: TRBJ2-1
CDR3: CASSIPREQFF
DNA: TGTGCCAGCAGCATTCCTCGGGAGCAGTTCTTC

D: .
size: once
V: TRBV5-1
J: TRBJ2-3
CDR3: CASRSGTPSADTQYF
DNA: TGCGCCAGCAGATCCGGGACTCCGAGCGCAGATACGCAGTATTTT

D: .
size: once
V: TRBV4-3
J: TRBJ2-6
CDR3: CASSQDPWSSGANVLTF
DNA: TGCGCCAGCAGCCAAGATCCTTGGAGCTCTGGGGCCAACGTCCTGACTTTC

D: .
size: .
V: TRBV7-9
J: TRBJ2-7
CDR3: CSSSLAGSYEQYF
DNA: TGTTCCAGCAGCTTAGCTGGTAGCTACGAGCAGTACTTC

D: .
size: once
V: TRBV27
J: TRBJ1-2
CDR3: CASSLSYRDSQTNYGYTF
DNA: TGTGCCAGCAGTTTAAGTTACCGGGACTCCCAAACCAACTATGGCTACACCTTC

D: .
size: once
V: TRBV6-6
J: TRBJ2-3
CDR3: CASSYPRLSTDTQYF
DNA: TGTGCCAGCAGTTACCCGCGGCTAAGCACAGATACGCAGTATTTT

D: .
size: .
V: TRBV25-1
J: TRBJ1-1
CDR3: CATPHRESEAFF
DNA: TGTGCCACCCCCCACAGGGAATCTGAAGCTTTCTTT

D: .
size: .
V: TRBV5-1
J: TRBJ2-7
CDR3: CASSLRGLSSYEQYF
DNA: TGCGCCAGCAGCTTGAGGGGCCTCAGCTCCTACGAGCAGTACTTC